The subject of this entry is one TCR beta chain. This sample is part of a study of blood T cell repertoires in COVID-19. Study overall: Acute-phase and convalescent COVID-19 samples originated in the United States, Italy and Spain. Nucleic acid was either cDNA or gDNA, and it came from T cells, B-cell-depleted T cells, or PBMCs.

Per the authors' pipeline: Counts of nucleated cells, estimated from reference gene primer amplification, were obtained. This table comes from immunoSEQ multiplex PCR, and its TCRdb copy is limited to in-frame clones, with some not included. V and J calls and clone size come straight from that table; D and trimming were deduced from the DNA. The table lists roughly 220,000 clones, 84% of them singletons. This CDR3 comprises 15 residues. The germline gives CDR1 SGDLS, CDR2 YYNGEE. With 2 bases removed from V and 8 bases from J, the gap between germline ends came to 14 bases. V gene TRBV9 combines with J gene TRBJ1-6, with D maybe TRBD1 (5 bases). This sequence was found in a woman in her sixties with acute or convalescent COVID-19. The sample taken for sequencing was peripheral blood. CDR3 region: CASSVGGIRDSPLHF. In nucleotides, the CDR3 is TGTGCCAGCAGCGTGGGGGGGATAAGGGATTCACCCCTCCACTTT.